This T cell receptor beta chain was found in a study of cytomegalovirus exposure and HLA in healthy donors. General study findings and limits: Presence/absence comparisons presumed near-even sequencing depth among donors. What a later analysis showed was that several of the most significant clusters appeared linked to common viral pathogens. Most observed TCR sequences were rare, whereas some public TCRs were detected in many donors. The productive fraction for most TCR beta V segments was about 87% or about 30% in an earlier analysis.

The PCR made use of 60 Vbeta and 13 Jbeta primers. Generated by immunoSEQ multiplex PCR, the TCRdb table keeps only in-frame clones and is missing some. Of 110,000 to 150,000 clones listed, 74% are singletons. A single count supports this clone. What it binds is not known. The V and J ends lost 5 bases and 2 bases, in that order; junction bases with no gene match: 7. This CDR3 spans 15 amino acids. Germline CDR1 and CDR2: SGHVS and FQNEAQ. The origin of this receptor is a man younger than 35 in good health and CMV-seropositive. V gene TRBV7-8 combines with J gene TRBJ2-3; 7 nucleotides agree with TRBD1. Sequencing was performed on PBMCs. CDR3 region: CASSAIGTVTDTQYF. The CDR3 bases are TGTGCCAGCAGCGCCATCGGGACAGTCACAGATACGCAGTATTTT. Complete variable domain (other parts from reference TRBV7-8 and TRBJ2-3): GAGVSQSPRYKVAKRGQDVALRCDPISGHVSLFWYQQALGQGPEFLTYFQNEAQLDKSGLPSDRFFAERPEGSVSTLKIQRTQQEDSAVYLCASSAIGTVTDTQYFGPGTRLTVL.